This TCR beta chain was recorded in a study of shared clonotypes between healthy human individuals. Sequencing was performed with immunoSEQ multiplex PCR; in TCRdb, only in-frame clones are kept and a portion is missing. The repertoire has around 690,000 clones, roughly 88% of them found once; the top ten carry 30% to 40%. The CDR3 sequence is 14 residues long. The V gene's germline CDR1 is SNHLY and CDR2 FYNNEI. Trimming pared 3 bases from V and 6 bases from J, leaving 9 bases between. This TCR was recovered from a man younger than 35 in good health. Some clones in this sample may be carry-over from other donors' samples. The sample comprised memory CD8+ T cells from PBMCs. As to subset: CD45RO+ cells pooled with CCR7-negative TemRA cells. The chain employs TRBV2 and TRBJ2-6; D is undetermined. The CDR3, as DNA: TGTGCCAGCAGTGACAGGTGGGAGGCCAACGTCCTGACTTTC. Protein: CASSDRWEANVLTF.